This record concerns one T cell receptor (beta chain) sequence. Its antigen is undetermined. This sample stems from a study of human thymus T cells. Study-wide results and limits: Apparent bias marked the V and J gene usage of thymic and blood repertoires.

Sequencing used immunoSEQ multiplex PCR; TCRdb keeps in-frame clones, though not all of them. The table includes 40,000 to 45,000 clones, 94% detected once. Sequencing was done on a sample of blood. This sequence was found in a boy under two years old with a congenital heart defect but otherwise immunologically healthy.

CDR3 sequence reads: CASSPPSGDYNEQFF. The CDR3 nucleotides read TGTGCCAGCTCACCACCGAGCGGGGACTACAATGAGCAGTTCTTC. The chain employs TRBV18 and TRBJ2-1, with 7 nucleotides matching TRBD2. This CDR3 is 15 amino acids long. CDR1 is KGHSH and CDR2 is LQKENI in the germline V gene. With V trimmed by 0 bases and J by 3 bases, 2 bases remained unmatched.